The next 5 T cell receptor beta chains were all read from a single sample in a study of T-cell memory formation after mild COVID-19. TCRdb passed the 5' RACE reads through MiXCR, listing each CDR3 protein once. The sample holds 550,000 to 700,000 distinct CDR3 sequences, approximately 15% seen once. Sequencing used PBMCs or a T cell subset sorted from them (not recorded which). These receptor sequences come from an adult woman who had mild COVID-19 (a few samples of this study predate the infection). Cell type and time point are not known.

V and J are TRBV24-1 and TRBJ2-1, with D perhaps matching TRBD2 (6 bases). Per germline, CDR1 KGHDR and CDR2 SFDVKD. CDR3 length equals 17 residues. The V end was cut by 3 bases, the J end by 0 bases, with 14 bases between. CDR3 sequence reads: CATSDGLAPSSYNEQFF. Written as DNA, the CDR3 is TGTGCCACCAGTGATGGTCTAGCGCCGAGCTCCTACAATGAGCAGTTCTTC.

This clonotype has just a few counts. The chain links TRBV3-1 to TRBJ2-7; D is perhaps TRBD2 (5 bases). In germline, CDR1 is LGHDT, CDR2 YNNKEL (reference sequence). Trimming left V 4 bases short and J 0 bases short, with 10 bases between. The CDR3 length is 14 residues. The CDR3 region has the DNA TGTGCCAGCAGCCCTGGACTGCTCTCCTACGAGCAGTACTTC. Encoded protein: CASSPGLLSYEQYF.

This clonotype was counted only a few times. This chain links TRBV9 with TRBJ2-1; D call uncertain. Between the trimmed V and J ends, which lost 3 bases and 0 bases, there was a span of 13 bases. This CDR3 spans 16 amino acids. Germline assignment: CDR1 SGDLS and CDR2 YYNGEE. The DNA of the CDR3 is TGTGCCAGCAGCGAATCCCCGCCGGGCTCCTACAATGAGCAGTTCTTC. Its translation: CASSESPPGSYNEQFF.

This clonotype was seen more than once but under ten times. The V gene is TRBV29-1, the J gene TRBJ2-2; D may be TRBD2 (6 bases). The CDR3 covers 16 residues. Trimming took off 2 bases at V and 4 bases at J, with 17 bases between the two ends. CDR1 and CDR2 (germline): SQVTM, ANQGSEA. In nucleotides, the CDR3 is TGCAGCGTTGAACGACTAGACGGGATCATCACCGGGGAGCTGTTTTTT. This translates into CSVERLDGIITGELFF.

The chain has TRBV7-2 and TRBJ1-5, with D tentatively TRBD1 (5 bases). The CDR3 sequence is 14 residues long. CDR1 and CDR2 from the germline V gene are SGHTA and FQGNSA. Trimming took off 1 base at V and 3 bases at J, with 7 bases between the two ends. The CDR3 reads CASSLGTLNQPQHF. The CDR3, as DNA: TGTGCCAGCAGCTTAGGGACACTCAATCAGCCCCAGCATTTT.